This section outlines one TCR beta chain sequence together with its context. What it binds is unknown. This sample is part of a study of cytomegalovirus exposure and HLA in healthy donors. About the study: The Caucasian-associated ancestry cluster held under 90% of 398 genotyped donors.

PCR amplification relied on 60 Vbeta primers (plus 13 Jbeta primers). Sequencing used immunoSEQ multiplex PCR; TCRdb keeps in-frame clones, though not all of them. Found here are 170,000 or so clones, approximately 80% of them singletons; the top ten hold approximately 1.9%. Points from the study as a whole: There were some public TCRs occurring in many donors, but most TCR sequences were rare.

With V trimmed by 4 bases and J by 4 bases, 8 bases remained unmatched. This CDR3 region has 15 residues. The germline gives CDR1 SGHRS, CDR2 YFSETQ. The chain is built from TRBV5-1 and TRBJ1-3; 7 bases agree with TRBD1. The sequenced sample was PBMCs. The TCR was taken from a man aged 18 to 30 in good health and CMV-seronegative. The CDR3 protein is CASSPGGTVGNTIYF. In DNA, the CDR3 is TGCGCCAGCAGCCCGGGAGGGACAGTAGGAAACACCATATATTTT.